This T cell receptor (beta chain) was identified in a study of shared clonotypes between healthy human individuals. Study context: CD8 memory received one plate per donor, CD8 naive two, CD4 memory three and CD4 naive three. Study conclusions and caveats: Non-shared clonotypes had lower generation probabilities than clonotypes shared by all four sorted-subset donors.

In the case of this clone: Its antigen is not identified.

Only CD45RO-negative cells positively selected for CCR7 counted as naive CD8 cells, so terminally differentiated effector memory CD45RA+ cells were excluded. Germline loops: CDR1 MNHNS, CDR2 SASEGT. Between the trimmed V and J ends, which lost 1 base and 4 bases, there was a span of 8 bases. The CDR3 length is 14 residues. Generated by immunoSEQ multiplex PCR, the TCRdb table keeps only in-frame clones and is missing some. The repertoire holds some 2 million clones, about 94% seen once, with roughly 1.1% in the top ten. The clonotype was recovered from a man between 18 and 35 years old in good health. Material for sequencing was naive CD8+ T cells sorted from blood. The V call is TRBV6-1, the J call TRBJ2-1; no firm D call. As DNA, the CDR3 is TGTGCCAGCAGTGAAGGCCCTGGATACAATGAGCAGTTCTTC. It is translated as CASSEGPGYNEQFF.